This T cell receptor (beta chain) was recorded in a study of early T cells in non-severe SARS-CoV-2 infection. At the level of the study: The input, bulk RNA from unsorted whole blood, was sequenced, and chains were unpaired.

Study conclusions and caveats: The VDJdb matching leaned toward anti-spike CD8 responses and overlooked private and CD4 specificities.

This clonotype was detected a few times. Its cognate antigen is unknown. Individual cDNA molecules were tagged with unique molecular identifiers. TCRdb reprocessed the 5' RACE reads with MiXCR, giving one entry per CDR3 protein. The sample includes tens of thousands of distinct CDR3 sequences, about 16% seen only once; the top ten take less than 7%. The CDR3 sequence is 17 residues long. Germline V gives CDR1 GTSNPN, CDR2 SVGIG (reference sequence). Trimming cost V 3 bases and J 2 bases; bases outside gene matches: 8. The receptor's source is an adult who was a healthcare worker with PCR-confirmed SARS-CoV-2 infection or an uninfected control (not recorded which). Sequences were obtained from whole blood. J is TRBJ2-3 and V is TRBV30; 13 bases match TRBD2. CDR3 in amino acids: CAWRLAGGPGDTDTQYF. CDR3 bases: TGTGCCTGGAGACTAGCGGGAGGGCCAGGGGACACAGATACGCAGTATTTT.